A single T cell receptor beta chain is shown here with its context. This clonotype was seen only a few times. Its antigen is unknown. Base-call qualities are not available, and no considerably larger clone is one nucleotide away. This sample was included in a study of human T cells and chemical hapten exposure listed by TCRdb under 2021. Concerning the study at large: For sensitization, 2% DPC in acetone was applied to a roughly 2 cm by roughly 2 cm area of upper inner arm skin. About 30 alopecia patients provided blood for TCR sequencing at one to four time points (pre-sensitization, 2, 6 and 24 weeks). Blood samples were taken from patients before sensitization (week 0) and then at 2, 6 and about 24 weeks after DPC sensitization. Patients additionally received weekly therapeutic DPC doses to the scalp throughout the roughly 23-week study period. Most of the patients in the cohort were female, and the cohort covered alopecia areata with under or over 50% scalp involvement, alopecia totalis and alopecia universalis. The study tracked peripheral blood TCR repertoire changes in vivo during primary and secondary sensitization to the hapten diphenylcyclopropenone (DPC) in alopecia patients. Patch tests used Finn chambers with 0.01% DPC on the upper back, scored after 6 days by International Contact Dermatitis Research Group standards. Libraries were pooled for sequencing, and variation in per-sample TCR yields was attributed mainly to small differences in library volumes within the pool. The paper as a whole reports these results and caveats: Repeated subsampling changed both the strength of the expansion versus patch-test correlation and the threshold at which that correlation became significant. Patch test score correlated positively with the number of PT1 expanded TCRs, reaching significance at thresholds 8, 16 and 32 but not at 4. DPC sensitization did not change how many TCRs were above 1 in 1000 frequency, and no evidence was found of alterations in global repertoire structure. Compared with pre-sensitization or healthy control sets, expanded TCRs formed significantly more large CDR3 similarity clusters, which is consistent with antigen-driven responses. Because every patient had alopecia, a presumed autoimmune disease, the patients' immune response might differ from that of healthy individuals.

Counted from cysteine to phenylalanine, this CDR3 has 13 amino acids. The CDR3 DNA has 39 bases and is translated from base 1. The germline V and J ends show losses of 6 bases and 4 bases respectively, and no gene match explains 5 bases of the junction. Taken from the germline V gene (reference sequence), the CDR1 and CDR2 loops are MNHEY and SMNVEV. Library generation was performed with RACE. Data came from a NextSeq 500. During library preparation, unique molecular identifiers were attached to individual cDNA molecules so that TCRs could be counted quantitatively and reproducibly. For every blood RNA sample, sequencing covered both the TCR alpha and TCR beta chains. The paper's data handling went like this. The median number of TCRs per sample was 95,638, ranging from about 23,224 to 750,000. The Decombinator software suite was used to annotate V, J and CDR3 in the TCR reads. For PS versus PT1 abundance plots, all samples were subsampled to the same number of TCRs (28,000). TCRs were defined as expanded if absent before sensitization and observed at least eight times at the 2-week time point. TCRdb passed the public sequencing reads through fastp at Q25 and MiXCR, retaining productive beta sequences. Rows are unified per CDR3 protein, each entry keeping the most common DNA and genes. TCRdb assigned the V and J calls; the authors' analysis was not used. Recorded for this sample are about 83,000 distinct CDR3 sequences; over 6% of them occurred a single time. Roughly 1.6% of the sample goes to the ten largest clones.

The meaning of the sample's time point label: patch test 1, 2 weeks after DPC sensitization. What the treatment or condition label conveys for this sample: therapeutic diphenylcyclopropenone sensitization with weekly scalp DPC. At every patch-test visit, the blood draw took place before the patch test was put on. Eligible patients were aged 18 to 70, diagnosed with alopecia, deemed suitable for DPC therapy, and excluded if pregnant. Total RNA was isolated from unfractionated whole blood collected in Tempus Blood RNA tubes. The receptor was isolated from a woman aged 25 to 39 with alopecia areata. Some clones in this sample may be carry-over from other donors' samples. The specimen was whole blood, collected in connection with sensitization to the hapten diphenylcyclopropenone (DPC). The rearrangement combines TRBV27 with TRBJ1-2; the central 7 bases match TRBD1. The CDR3 in this case is CASSQTGAYGYTF. The DNA sequence is given as TGTGCCAGCAGCCAAACAGGGGCCTATGGCTACACCTTC.